This paragraph reports one T cell receptor beta chain. These data come from a study of shared clonotypes between healthy human individuals. Authors' processing steps: Quality scores were absent from the junction-only immunoSEQ sequences, so filtering differed. Some clones are missing from TCRdb's copy, which holds only in-frame ones; the method was immunoSEQ multiplex PCR. V and J calls and clone size are those listed in that table; D and trimming were worked out from the DNA. The sample includes roughly 2.2 million clones, about nine tenths of them seen just once. This receptor was taken from a man aged 18 to 30 in good health. Some clones in this sample may be carry-over from other donors' samples. The material sequenced was naive CD4+ T cells from PBMCs. As for subset: CD45RA+ positively selected.

For the CDR3, the DNA is TGTGCCAGCAGCTTAGAAGGGTGGACAGGGGGGAATGAAAAACTGTTTTTT. It translates to CASSLEGWTGGNEKLFF. V gene TRBV7-8 combines with J gene TRBJ1-4; 10 nucleotides match TRBD1. The CDR3 runs 17 residues. Germline V gives CDR1 SGHVS, CDR2 FQNEAQ. Trimming cost V 1 base and J 5 bases; bases outside gene matches: 7.